This T cell receptor (beta chain) comes out of a study of T-cell memory formation after mild COVID-19. Findings and caveats of the study: Later expanders leaned CD4+, whereas clones that contracted between day 15 and 85 were balanced CD4/CD8.

TCRdb recomputed calls from the 5' RACE reads with MiXCR, one row per CDR3 protein. The sample lists some 250,000 distinct CDR3 sequences, about 20% seen once, with under 25% in the top ten. Notes on this clonotype: The antigen is undetermined.

The receptor was derived from a man younger than 35 who had mild COVID-19 (a few samples of this study predate the infection). Cell type and time point are not known. The material sequenced was PBMCs or a T cell subset sorted from them (not recorded which).

In DNA, the CDR3 is TGCGCCAGCAGCCAAGAAGGCAGAACCACCACTGAAGCTTTCTTT. Residues: CASSQEGRTTTEAFF. The J gene is TRBJ1-1, the V gene TRBV4-1; D gene unclear. Trimming removed 0 bases from V and 4 bases from J, with 12 bases in between. The CDR3 has 15 residues. Germline values: CDR1 MGHRA, CDR2 YSYEKL.